A few counts support the clone carrying this T cell receptor (beta chain). What it binds is not known. This entry comes from a study of T cells after yellow fever vaccination. TCRdb reprocessed the 5' RACE reads via MiXCR and lists one record per CDR3 protein. This sample has just under 600,000 distinct CDR3 sequences; about 14% occur once, and the top ten carry over 12%. Study-level points and caveats: Across the CD4 and CD8 compartments, a small share of clonotypes was present in both. Subsequent booster samples again held most clones from primary vaccination (around 96% CD4, roughly 91% CD8).

V was shortened by 4 bases and J by 4 bases, with 12 bases between the two germline ends. Germline V gene data show CDR1 as SQVTM and CDR2 as ANQGSEA. The CDR3 spans 13 residues. V gene TRBV29-1 combines with J gene TRBJ2-3, with D tentatively TRBD2 (7 bases). The material sequenced was PBMCs, taken on the day of the yellow fever booster vaccination. The receptor was derived from a man younger than 40 who received the YFV17D yellow fever vaccine. The CDR3 DNA is TGCAGCGTTGGGTTGCGGGGGCCAGATACGCAGTATTTT. Translation: CSVGLRGPDTQYF.